The rows below give T cell receptor beta chains drawn from one sample of a study of OX40 agonist ivuxolimab in advanced cancers. Sequencing was performed with immunoSEQ multiplex PCR; in TCRdb, only in-frame clones are kept and a portion is missing. There are tens of thousands of clones in the sample; around 85% occur only once, and 4% lies in the top ten. Source: CD4+ or CD8+ T cells sorted from blood, taken in a trial of the OX40 agonist ivuxolimab. The receptor source for this set is an adult with an advanced solid tumor such as melanoma, head and neck, liver or kidney cancer. Both conserved end residues are part of each CDR3.

j_call v_call cdr3_aa
TRBJ2-7 TRBV2 CASSRDRGQYF
TRBJ1-1 TRBV5-5 CASSLVQEAFF
TRBJ2-5 TRBV9 CASSAQGQGQETQYF
TRBJ1-5 TRBV5-8 CASTRSQPQHF
TRBJ1-2 TRBV5-4 CASSLFSLGPYGYTF
TRBJ1-1 TRBV21-1 CASSKAPGPRTEAFF
TRBJ1-6 TRBV25-1 CASSEYPNSPLHF
TRBJ2-7 TRBV27 CASSPPPAWGQGFSLTNEQYF
TRBJ1-1 TRBV7-9 CASSPIRMDRVATTEAFF
TRBJ2-7 TRBV7-9 CASLKPLSTEQYF
TRBJ1-1 TRBV4-1 CASSQDGDPGPNTEAFF
TRBJ2-5 TRBV20-1 CSAGQETQYF
TRBJ1-2 TRBV7-2 CASVPGTGAYGYTF